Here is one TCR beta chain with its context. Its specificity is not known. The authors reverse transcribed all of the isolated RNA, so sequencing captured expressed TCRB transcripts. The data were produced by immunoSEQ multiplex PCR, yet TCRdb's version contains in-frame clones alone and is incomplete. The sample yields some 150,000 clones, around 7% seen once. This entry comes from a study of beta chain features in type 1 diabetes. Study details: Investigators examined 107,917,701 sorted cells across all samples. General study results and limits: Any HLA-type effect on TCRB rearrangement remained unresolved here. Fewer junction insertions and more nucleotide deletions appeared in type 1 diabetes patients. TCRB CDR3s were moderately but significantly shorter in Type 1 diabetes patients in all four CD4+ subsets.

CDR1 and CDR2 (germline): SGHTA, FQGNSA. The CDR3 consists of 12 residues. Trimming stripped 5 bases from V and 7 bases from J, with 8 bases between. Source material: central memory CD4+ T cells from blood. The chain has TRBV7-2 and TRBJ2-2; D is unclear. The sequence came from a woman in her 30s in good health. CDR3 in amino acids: CASSPPYGELFF. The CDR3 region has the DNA TGTGCCAGCAGCCCCCCCTACGGGGAGCTGTTTTTT.